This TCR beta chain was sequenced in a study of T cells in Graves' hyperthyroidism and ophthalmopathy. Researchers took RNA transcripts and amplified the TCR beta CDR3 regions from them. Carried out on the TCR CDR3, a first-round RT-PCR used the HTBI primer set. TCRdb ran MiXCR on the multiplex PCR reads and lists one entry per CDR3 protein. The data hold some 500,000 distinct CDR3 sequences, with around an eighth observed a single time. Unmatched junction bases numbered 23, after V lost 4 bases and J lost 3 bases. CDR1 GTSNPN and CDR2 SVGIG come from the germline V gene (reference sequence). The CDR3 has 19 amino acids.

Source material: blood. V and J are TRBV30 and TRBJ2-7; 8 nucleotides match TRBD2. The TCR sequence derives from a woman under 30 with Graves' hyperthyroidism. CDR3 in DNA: TGTGCCTGGAACCCCCCGGCAGATAAAACGTGGCGGGAGGTCTACGAGCAGTACTTC. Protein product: CAWNPPADKTWREVYEQYF.